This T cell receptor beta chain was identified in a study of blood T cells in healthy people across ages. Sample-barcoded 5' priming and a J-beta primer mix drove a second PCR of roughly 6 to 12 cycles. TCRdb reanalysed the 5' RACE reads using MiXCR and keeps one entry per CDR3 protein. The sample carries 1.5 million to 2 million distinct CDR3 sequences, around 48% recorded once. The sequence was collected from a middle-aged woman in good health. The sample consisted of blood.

Here the CDR3 reads CSARAKLAGRGDTQYF. The CDR3 DNA follows: TGCAGTGCTAGAGCAAAACTAGCGGGCCGGGGAGATACGCAGTATTTT. The chain has TRBV20-1 and TRBJ2-3; 9 nucleotides match TRBD2. The germline gives CDR1 DFQATT, CDR2 SNEGSKA (reference sequence). This CDR3 region has 16 residues. V lost 1 base, J lost 5 bases, and 10 bases stayed unmatched.